At least ten counts were recorded for the clone carrying this TCR beta chain. Its specificity is not known. This specimen comes from a study of human T cells and chemical hapten exposure. Study context: Donors were sensitized with 2% DPC on the upper inner arm. Patch tests of 0.01% DPC on the upper back were read at 6 days.

Points from the study as a whole: Those TCRs sitting above 1 in 1000 frequency stayed the same with DPC sensitization.

The study used a library that attached unique molecular identifiers to individual cDNA molecules. One entry per CDR3 protein results from TCRdb running MiXCR on the RACE reads. The sample contains 180,000 or so distinct CDR3 sequences, approximately 15% of which appear only once. Time point in this sample: patch test 1, 2 weeks after DPC sensitization. The treatment here: therapeutic diphenylcyclopropenone sensitization with weekly scalp DPC. The sequence was obtained from a woman in her 30s with alopecia areata. Some clones in this sample may be carry-over from other donors' samples. This sample comprised whole blood, obtained in connection with sensitization to the hapten diphenylcyclopropenone (DPC).

The CDR3: CASSEYDPGLAGNEQFF. CDR3 coding DNA: TGTGCCAGCAGTGAATACGACCCCGGACTAGCCGGCAATGAGCAGTTCTTC. The gene calls are TRBV25-1 and TRBJ2-1; 8 bases are shared with TRBD2. Germline V gene lookup returns CDR1 MGHDK and CDR2 SYGVNS. Germline trimming cut 0 bases from V and 6 bases from J; bases unmatched to any gene: 10. The CDR3 extends over 17 amino acids.